This TCR beta chain derives from a study of T cell responses to AZD1222 COVID-19 vaccine. Repertoires were generated with immunoSEQ multiplex PCR, while TCRdb's copy carries only in-frame clones and drops some. This sample yields some 110,000 clones, of which approximately 84% are seen a single time; roughly 10% belongs to the top ten. A remark on this clone: Its antigen is not known.

Notes on the study in general: Only six AZD1222 recipients tested seropositive at baseline. A mostly white British donor set with more females was recruited, and clonal diversity was possibly underestimated. None of the repertoires were sampled until the peak T cell response had passed.

The CDR3 has 14 amino acids. The V end was cut by 5 bases, the J end by 5 bases, with 16 bases between. Germline CDR1 is SEHNR and CDR2 is FQNEAQ (reference sequence). Source: peripheral blood, taken on day 0 of AZD1222 vaccination. The chain uses TRBV7-9 and TRBJ2-7; either TRBD1 or TRBD2 may supply D (5 bases each). The receptor was isolated from an adult in good health. Here the CDR3 DNA reads TGTGCCAGCAGCCCTACGGCTGGGACGGACGAGCAGTACTTC. Residues: CASSPTAGTDEQYF.